This T cell receptor (beta chain) stems from a study of shared clonotypes between healthy human individuals. Using immunoSEQ multiplex PCR, the repertoire was profiled, and TCRdb retains in-frame clones only, with some absent. The sample holds approximately 2,000,000 clones; 85% to 95% are singletons and the top ten take about 0.41%. The origin of this receptor is a man younger than 35 in good health. Some clones in this sample may be carry-over from other donors' samples. The material sequenced was naive CD4+ T cells from PBMCs. Sample subset: CD45RA+ positively selected.

Written as DNA, the CDR3 is TGCGCCAGCAGCTTGGATCCAGGGACTAGGGGTGAAGCTTTCTTT. Translated: CASSLDPGTRGEAFF. The chain employs TRBV5-1 and TRBJ1-1, with D perhaps matching TRBD1 (5 bases). Germline V gene sequence: CDR1 SGHRS, CDR2 YFSETQ. This CDR3 is 15 amino acids long. Trimming cost V 0 bases and J 7 bases, with 16 bases left between them.